Below are 20 T cell receptor beta chains sequenced from a single sample in a study of vaccination effects on CD4 cells after COVID-19. Assay: immunoSEQ multiplex PCR; the TCRdb copy retains only in-frame clones and omits some. The table includes 50,000 to 70,000 clones, under 80% detected once. The culture ran for approximately 10 days before CD4+ T cells were isolated. These receptors' antigens are unknown. The sequencing here drew on CD4+ T cells from PBMCs cultured without peptide, taken before COVID-19 vaccination. These receptors all come from a human donor who had a prior SARS-CoV-2 infection.

The DNA of the CDR3 is TGCGCCAGCAGCCCTGGGCCACGCAATCAGCCCCAGCATTTT. This codes for CASSPGPRNQPQHF. J is TRBJ1-5 and V is TRBV4-1; no reliable D call. V was shortened by 4 bases and J by 2 bases, with 9 bases between the two germline ends. The CDR3 length is 14 residues. Germline CDR1 is MGHRA and CDR2 is YSYEKL.

This rearrangement joins TRBV9 to TRBJ2-6, with D unclear. Germline V gene lookup returns CDR1 SGDLS and CDR2 YYNGEE. This CDR3 is 16 amino acids long. V was clipped by 0 bases and J by 0 bases, with 7 bases between them. The CDR3 here is CASSVGIGSGANVLTF. CDR3 nucleotide sequence: TGTGCCAGCAGCGTAGGTATAGGCTCTGGGGCCAACGTCCTGACTTTC. Complete variable domain (other parts from reference TRBV9 and TRBJ2-6): DSGVTQTPKHLITATGQRVTLRCSPRSGDLSVYWYQQSLDQGLQFLIQYYNGEERAKGNILERFSAQQFPDLHSELNLSSLELGDSALYFCASSVGIGSGANVLTFGAGSRLTVL.

The chain employs TRBV7-2 and TRBJ2-7; D is unclear. The CDR3 has 14 residues. Between the trimmed V and J ends, which lost 1 base and 0 bases, there was a span of 7 bases. Germline V CDR1 and CDR2: SGHTA, FQGNSA. In DNA, the CDR3 is TGTGCCAGCAGCTTAGACAAATCCTCCTACGAGCAGTACTTC. Translated, it gives CASSLDKSSYEQYF.

This rearrangement joins TRBV6-5 to TRBJ1-2; D may be TRBD1 (5 bases). CDR1 and CDR2 from the germline V gene are MNHEY and SVGAGI. The CDR3 runs to 12 residues. V lost 11 bases, J lost 4 bases, and 14 bases lay in between. The CDR3 protein is CAGGGFRYGYTF. The CDR3 DNA is TGTGCCGGGGGAGGGTTTCGCTATGGCTACACCTTC.

The chain uses TRBV6-4 and TRBJ2-6; D is undetermined. Trimming removed 6 bases at V and 0 bases at J, with 3 bases between. The CDR3 sequence is 13 residues long. CDR1 MRHNA and CDR2 SNTAGT come from the germline V gene. This chain's CDR3 is CASRASGANVLTF. For the CDR3, the DNA is TGTGCCAGCAGAGCCTCTGGGGCCAACGTCCTGACTTTC.

This clone was seen more than once but under ten times. This chain connects TRBV6-2 or TRBV6-3 to TRBJ2-3; D remains unclear. The CDR3 runs to 14 residues. Germline-derived CDR1 and CDR2 are MNHEY and SVGEGT. V shed 0 bases and J shed 5 bases, with 9 bases lying between them. In DNA, the CDR3 is TGTGCCAGCAGTTACTCCCAGCTGATAGATACGCAGTATTTT. It specifies CASSYSQLIDTQYF.

The chain uses TRBV27 and TRBJ2-5, with a weak D call TRBD2 (6 bases). The CDR3 is 15 amino acids. Germline V gene data show CDR1 as MNHEY and CDR2 as SMNVEV (reference sequence). Deletions cut 2 bases from V and 6 bases from J, with 16 bases between. CDR3 amino acids: CASSLRLGFSQTQYF. The CDR3 coding sequence is TGTGCCAGCAGTTTAAGACTAGGATTTAGCCAGACCCAGTACTTC.

The chain joins TRBV28 to TRBJ2-1; no clear D. There are 16 residues in the CDR3. Looked up from germline, CDR1 is MDHEN and CDR2 is SYDVKM. Trimming removed 2 bases at V and 1 base at J, with 12 bases between. In DNA, the CDR3 is TGTGCCAGCAGTTTAAATTACATACTATCCTACAATGAGCAGTTCTTC. Translated: CASSLNYILSYNEQFF.

The chain couples TRBV18 to TRBJ1-1, with D unclear. CDR3 length equals 14 residues. CDR1 KGHSH and CDR2 LQKENI come from the germline V gene. Trimming removed 3 bases at V and 3 bases at J, with 11 bases between. CDR3 sequence (DNA): TGTGCCAGCTCACCCAAGTGGAGGGACACTGAAGCTTTCTTT. This translates into CASSPKWRDTEAFF. Full variable domain (rest looked up from reference TRBV18 and TRBJ1-1): NAGVMQNPRHLVRRRGQEARLRCSPMKGHSHVYWYRQLPEEGLKFMVYLQKENIIDESGMPKERFSAEFPKEGPSILRIQQVVRGDSAAYFCASSPKWRDTEAFFGQGTRLTVV.

This clone was observed once. This chain uses TRBV18 with TRBJ2-5; a possible D gene is TRBD2 (5 bases). The length of the CDR3 is 13 residues. Germline assignment: CDR1 KGHSH and CDR2 LQKENI. Trimming removed 3 bases from V and 2 bases from J, with 7 bases in between. In DNA, the CDR3 is TGTGCCAGCTCACCCACTAGTCAAGAGACCCAGTACTTC. It is translated as CASSPTSQETQYF.

V and J are TRBV6-5 and TRBJ2-3, with TRBD1 identical over 12 bases. J lost 3 bases, V lost 6 bases, and 4 bases had no gene match. CDR1 is MNHEY, CDR2 SVGAGI, per germline. CDR3 length: 15 residues. As DNA, the CDR3 is TGTGCCAGCAGGCGGGGACAGGGGGCTACAGATACGCAGTATTTT. It translates to CASRRGQGATDTQYF.

The V and J genes are TRBV5-4 and TRBJ2-3; 9 positions agree with TRBD2. The germline CDR1 and CDR2 sequences are SGHNT and YYREEE (reference sequence). The V segment lost 0 bases and the J segment 1 base; nucleotides outside the gene matches: 0. The CDR3 totals 15 residues. CDR3 in DNA: TGTGCCAGCAGCTTGGGACTAGCGGGCACAGATACGCAGTATTTT. Protein product: CASSLGLAGTDTQYF.

This chain uses TRBV9 with TRBJ1-2, with D hard to call. Trimming took 0 bases from V and 1 from J, leaving 10 bases between them. This CDR3 contains 15 residues. Germline CDR1 reads SGDLS; CDR2 reads YYNGEE. CDR3 protein: CASSVGAAINYGYTF. CDR3 nucleotides: TGTGCCAGCAGCGTAGGCGCAGCTATTAACTATGGCTACACCTTC. The whole variable domain, filled in from reference TRBV9 and TRBJ1-2, reads DSGVTQTPKHLITATGQRVTLRCSPRSGDLSVYWYQQSLDQGLQFLIQYYNGEERAKGNILERFSAQQFPDLHSELNLSSLELGDSALYFCASSVGAAINYGYTFGSGTRLTVV.

V gene TRBV19 combines with J gene TRBJ1-1; tentative D call: TRBD1 (5 bases). V lost 11 bases to trimming and J lost 0 bases, with 13 bases between them. The germline V gene has CDR1 LNHDA and CDR2 SQIVND (reference sequence). This CDR3 has 13 amino acids. CDR3 loop: CASLGRLNTEAFF. CDR3 DNA sequence: TGTGCCTCATTGGGACGGCTGAACACTGAAGCTTTCTTT.

This chain joins TRBV11-3 and TRBJ2-2; 8 bases match TRBD2. This CDR3 comprises 15 residues. The germline V gene encodes CDR1 SGHNT and CDR2 YENEEA. V lost 5 bases to trimming and J lost 2 bases; unmatched junction nucleotides: 4. The CDR3 spells CASSLGGANTGELFF. In DNA, the CDR3 is TGTGCCAGCAGCCTCGGGGGGGCAAACACCGGGGAGCTGTTTTTT.

The chain has TRBV3-1 (or the pseudogene TRBV3-2) and TRBJ1-3; perhaps TRBD1 as D (5 bases). Germline V lookup: CDR1 LGHDT, CDR2 YNNKEL (reference sequence). The CDR3 covers 17 residues. V was shortened by 2 bases and J by 0 bases, with 14 bases between the two germline ends. As DNA, the CDR3 is TGTGCCAGCAGCCAAATCTGGGGCAGGAGCTCTGGAAACACCATATATTTT. It codes for CASSQIWGRSSGNTIYF.

This chain connects TRBV15 to TRBJ2-2; TRBD2 aligns across 15 bases. Per germline, CDR1 LNHNV and CDR2 YYDKDF (reference sequence). V lost 3 bases, J lost 1 base, and 9 bases stayed unmatched. The CDR3 is 20 amino acids. This CDR3 is CATSRAPGLAGGLNTGELFF. The CDR3 DNA sequence: TGTGCCACCAGCAGGGCCCCGGGACTAGCGGGGGGCTTGAACACCGGGGAGCTGTTTTTT.

This chain connects TRBV7-2 to TRBJ2-3, with D possibly TRBD2 on 5 matching bases. V lost 5 bases and J lost 0, with 12 bases in between. Germline values: CDR1 SGHTA, CDR2 FQGNSA. CDR3 length: 15 residues. CDR3: CASSPRAASTDTQYF. The CDR3 nucleotides read TGTGCCAGCAGCCCGCGGGCAGCCAGCACAGATACGCAGTATTTT.

The rearrangement uses TRBV18 and TRBJ2-6; tentatively, D is TRBD1 (6 bases). The CDR3 has 16 amino acids. The germline V gene has CDR1 KGHSH and CDR2 LQKENI. V was pared by 0 bases and J by 2 bases, with 8 bases between. CDR3: CASSPPRQAGANVLTF. In nucleotides, the CDR3 is TGTGCCAGCTCACCACCGCGACAGGCTGGGGCCAACGTCCTGACTTTC.

The rearrangement links TRBV11-3 to TRBJ2-1; 8 positions agree with TRBD1. The length of the CDR3 is 15 residues. The junction had 3 bases not matched to a gene; V was cut back by 5 bases and J by 0 bases. CDR1 and CDR2 (germline): SGHNT, YENEEA. In nucleotides, the CDR3 is TGTGCCAGCAGCGCCAGGGGGCTCTCCTACAATGAGCAGTTCTTC. Its protein is CASSARGLSYNEQFF.